Listed below are T cell receptor beta chains from one sample, sequenced in a study of Ad26.COV2.S vaccination and SARS-CoV-2 variants. Clones were read by immunoSEQ multiplex PCR, and TCRdb kept only the in-frame ones, dropping some. Here the sample spans about 400,000 clones, 88% being singletons. The sequencing used peripheral blood, collected in a trial of Ad26.COV2.S vaccine versus placebo. These receptor sequences come from a person aged 18-65 years who received the Ad26.COV2.S COVID-19 vaccine or a placebo. Both conserved end residues are part of each CDR3. A D gene is named only where the DNA matches it firmly. Some rows mark clone size as missing; the rest say once, few, many or name a class of expanded clone.

>TRBJ2-5|NA|NA|12|TRBV3-1/TRBV3-2
TGTGCCAGCAGCCAAGGGGGAGCGGTTCAGTACTTC
CASSQGGAVQYF
>TRBJ1-1|TRBD1|NA|15|TRBV18
TGTGCCAGCTCATGGGACAGCAACATGAACACTGAAGCTTTCTTT
CASSWDSNMNTEAFF
>TRBJ2-5|NA|once|15|TRBV5-6
TGTGCCAGCAGCTTAGTGGACAGACCCCGGGAGACCCAGTACTTC
CASSLVDRPRETQYF
>TRBJ1-6|NA|once|15|TRBV5-1
TGCGCCAGCAGCTTGTTTGGGGGGACTAATTCACCCCTCCACTTT
CASSLFGGTNSPLHF
>TRBJ1-5|TRBD1|few|15|TRBV6-2/TRBV6-3
TGTGCCAGCAGTTCGACAGGGTTGGTCAGCCAGCCCCAGCATTTT
CASSSTGLVSQPQHF
>TRBJ1-2|TRBD1|NA|15|TRBV5-1
TGCGCCAGCAGCTTGGAGTCGACAGGGGTGGCTGGCTACACCTTC
CASSLESTGVAGYTF
>TRBJ2-2|NA|NA|13|TRBV19
TGTGCCAGTAGTATAGCGGGAACCGGGGAGCTGTTTTTT
CASSIAGTGELFF
>TRBJ1-2|TRBD1|NA|13|TRBV3-1/TRBV3-2
TGTGCCAGCAGCCCGACAGGGGGCTATGGCTACACCTTC
CASSPTGGYGYTF
>TRBJ2-7|NA|NA|13|TRBV9
TGTGCCAGCAGCGTAGGCCAGGGGGGCGAGCAGTACTTC
CASSVGQGGEQYF
>TRBJ1-2|TRBD1|NA|18|TRBV6-2/TRBV6-3
TGTGCCAGCAGCCCACGACCGGGACAGGCCCTAAGTCCCTATGGCTACACCTTC
CASSPRPGQALSPYGYTF
>TRBJ1-3|TRBD1|NA|17|TRBV18
TGTGCCAGCTCAACGCAAACGACAGGGGGCACTGGAAACACCATATATTTT
CASSTQTTGGTGNTIYF
>TRBJ1-2|NA|NA|13|TRBV6-5
TGTGCCAGCAAGAGGGCCCAGAACTATGGCTACACCTTC
CASKRAQNYGYTF
>TRBJ2-1|NA|NA|13|TRBV6-2/TRBV6-3
TGTGCCAGCAGTTACGACCGGCCGAGAGAGCAGTTCTTC
CASSYDRPREQFF
>TRBJ1-1|NA|NA|13|TRBV25-1
TGTGCCAGCAGCCAGACAGCGAACACTGAAGCTTTCTTT
CASSQTANTEAFF
>TRBJ1-1|TRBD1|NA|17|TRBV6-1
TGTGCCAGCAGTGAAAGGGACAGGAGCCCACCGAACACTGAAGCTTTCTTT
CASSERDRSPPNTEAFF
>TRBJ2-1|NA|NA|12|TRBV29-1
TGCAGCGGGAAACGGGCTGCGGAGGAGCAGTTCTTC
CSGKRAAEEQFF
>TRBJ1-6|TRBD1|NA|16|TRBV3-1/TRBV3-2
TGTGCCAGCAGCCACGGAGGGGGCGCCTATAATTCACCCCTCCACTTT
CASSHGGGAYNSPLHF
>TRBJ2-7|TRBD1|NA|12|TRBV4-1
TGCGCCAGCAGCGGGACAGGGAGCGAGCAGTACTTC
CASSGTGSEQYF
>TRBJ2-1|TRBD2|NA|15|TRBV5-1
TGCGCCAGCAGCTTTAGCGGGGGGGCGGAAAATGAGCAGTTCTTC
CASSFSGGAENEQFF
>TRBJ2-3|TRBD2|NA|13|TRBV6-4
TGTGCCAGCAGTGACCGGGAGGGAGATACGCAGTATTTT
CASSDREGDTQYF
>TRBJ1-1|TRBD1|NA|15|TRBV27
TGTGCCAGCAGTTCGACGACAGGGTTCTCCACTGAAGCTTTCTTT
CASSSTTGFSTEAFF
>TRBJ2-7|NA|once|16|TRBV7-8
TGTGCCAGCAGCGCCACCCTAGCTCAAGACTTTTACGAGCAGTACTTC
CASSATLAQDFYEQYF
>TRBJ2-5|NA|NA|12|TRBV6-5
TGTGCCAGCAGAGGGGATTCGGAGACCCAGTACTTC
CASRGDSETQYF
>TRBJ2-3|TRBD2|NA|15|TRBV7-9
TGTGCCAGCAGCCCGCTAGCGGGTAGCACAGATACGCAGTATTTT
CASSPLAGSTDTQYF
>TRBJ2-1|TRBD2|NA|15|TRBV5-1
TGCGCCAGCAGCTTGGGAGCGGGGGATTACAATGAGCAGTTCTTC
CASSLGAGDYNEQFF
>TRBJ2-7|NA|NA|14|TRBV27
TGTGCCAGCATTACTCAGGGATTTAACTACGAGCAGTACTTC
CASITQGFNYEQYF
>TRBJ2-7|TRBD1|NA|13|TRBV30
TGTGCCTGGACTCGGGACAGAAAGGGCGAGCAGTACTTC
CAWTRDRKGEQYF
>TRBJ1-5|TRBD1|NA|16|TRBV19
TGTGCCAGTAGGCGACAGGGGACGCGCAGCAATCAGCCCCAGCATTTT
CASRRQGTRSNQPQHF
>TRBJ2-3|NA|NA|16|TRBV5-8
TGTGCCAGCAGCTCGGGCAGGACGCACAACACAGATACGCAGTATTTT
CASSSGRTHNTDTQYF
>TRBJ2-2|TRBD1|NA|16|TRBV7-2
TGTGCCAGCAGCTTGTATCAGGGGGCGGACACCGGGGAGCTGTTTTTT
CASSLYQGADTGELFF
>TRBJ2-5|NA|NA|16|TRBV25-1
TGTGCCAGCAGTGTGCGGAGGGATTGGTACCAAGAGACCCAGTACTTC
CASSVRRDWYQETQYF
>TRBJ1-5|NA|NA|15|TRBV18
TGTGCCAGCCGAGAGACACTTTATAGCAATCAGCCCCAGCATTTT
CASRETLYSNQPQHF
>TRBJ2-5|NA|NA|14|TRBV19
TGTGCCAGTAGGACCCCCGGGGCAGGGGAGACCCAGTACTTC
CASRTPGAGETQYF
>TRBJ1-1|NA|NA|16|TRBV18
TGTGCCAGCTCACGAAACACCGGGACGGATGACACTGAAGCTTTCTTT
CASSRNTGTDDTEAFF
>TRBJ2-7|NA|NA|14|TRBV7-2
TGTGCCAGCAGCTTATATCTCCGCAGCTACGAGCAGTACTTC
CASSLYLRSYEQYF
>TRBJ2-5|TRBD2|NA|16|TRBV19
TGTGCCAGTAGTCCTCTACGGACTAGTCAAGGGGAGACCCAGTACTTC
CASSPLRTSQGETQYF
>TRBJ2-7|TRBD1|NA|19|TRBV5-1
TGCGCCAGCAGCTCGGGGGACAGGGGGCGGTTCCTCGCCTCCTACGAGCAGTACTTC
CASSSGDRGRFLASYEQYF
>TRBJ2-4|NA|NA|13|TRBV27
TGTGCCAGCAGTTTGGCCGGGAACCACATTCAGTACTTC
CASSLAGNHIQYF
>TRBJ2-7|NA|NA|15|TRBV14
TGTGCCAGCAGCCAAGCAACCGGGACTTCCCCCGAGCAGTACTTC
CASSQATGTSPEQYF